Shown below are 8 T cell receptor beta chains from a single sample sequenced in a study of blood T cell repertoires in COVID-19. Clones were sequenced by immunoSEQ multiplex PCR, and TCRdb holds only the in-frame ones, with some missing. In the table there are around 49,000 clones, roughly 82% of which are singletons. The sample was peripheral blood. The origin of the receptors is a woman in her sixties with acute or convalescent COVID-19.

The chain is built from TRBV19 and TRBJ1-2, with no clear D. V shed 4 bases and J shed 3 bases, with 18 bases lying between them. Germline V lookup: CDR1 LNHDA, CDR2 SQIVND (reference sequence). This CDR3 region has 16 residues. The CDR3 DNA follows: TGTGCCAGTAGTACCCCTTTAGGAGGCCGCGACTATGGCTACACCTTC. This encodes CASSTPLGGRDYGYTF. Drawing the rest from reference TRBV19 and TRBJ1-2, the complete variable domain is DGGITQSPKYLFRKEGQNVTLSCEQNLNHDAMYWYRQDPGQGLRLIYYSQIVNDFQKGDIAEGYSVSREKKESFPLTVTSAQKNPTAFYLCASSTPLGGRDYGYTFGSGTRLTVV.

The gene calls are TRBV28 and TRBJ2-1; TRBD2 matches 10 bases. V was clipped by 10 bases and J by 5 bases; unmatched bases: 11. The CDR3 is made up of 15 amino acids. Germline V gene data show CDR1 as MDHEN and CDR2 as SYDVKM. CDR3 region: CATEKPGLANNEQFF. The CDR3, as DNA: TGTGCCACTGAGAAGCCGGGACTAGCGAACAATGAGCAGTTCTTC.

The chain couples TRBV5-5 to TRBJ1-1; 7 bases map to TRBD1. Germline V lookup: CDR1 SGHKS, CDR2 YYEKEE (reference sequence). The CDR3 contains 13 residues. V dropped 4 bases and J dropped 3; count of bases not matched to a gene: 3. CDR3 DNA sequence: TGTGCCAGCAGCCGGGGGACAGACACTGAAGCTTTCTTT. Amino acid sequence: CASSRGTDTEAFF. The full variable domain, rest sourced from reference TRBV5-5 and TRBJ1-1, is DAGVTQSPTHLIKTRGQQVTLRCSPISGHKSVSWYQQVLGQGPQFIFQYYEKEERGRGNFPDRFSARQFPNYSSELNVNALLLGDSALYLCASSRGTDTEAFFGQGTRLTVV.

The chain recombines TRBV5-1 with TRBJ2-7; D gene ambiguous. CDR1 SGHRS and CDR2 YFSETQ come from the germline V gene. The CDR3 loop spans 13 amino acids. Trimming took off 0 bases at V and 3 bases at J, with 7 bases between the two ends. CDR3 bases: TGCGCCAGCAGCTTGGGGGCCATCTACGAGCAGTACTTC. This gives the protein CASSLGAIYEQYF.

The V gene is TRBV21-1, the J gene TRBJ1-2; no check of the table's D call, TRBD1, against the DNA was made. TRBV21-1 corresponds to a pseudogene. The CDR3 is 14 amino acids. CDR3 nucleotide sequence: TGTGCCAGCAGCGCTTGGACAGGGAACTATGGCTACACCTTC. It yields the protein CASSAWTGNYGYTF.

This clone appeared a single time. This chain uses TRBV7-8 with TRBJ1-1; D is undetermined. CDR3 length equals 15 residues. Germline CDR1 SGHVS, CDR2 FQNEAQ. V was shortened by 5 bases and J by 1 base, with 14 bases between the two germline ends. The CDR3 DNA reads as TGTGCCAGCAGCCAATCTTGGGCGGGGAACACTGAAGCTTTCTTT. Residues: CASSQSWAGNTEAFF. The variable domain in full, with the rest retrieved from reference TRBV7-8 and TRBJ1-1, is GAGVSQSPRYKVAKRGQDVALRCDPISGHVSLFWYQQALGQGPEFLTYFQNEAQLDKSGLPSDRFFAERPEGSVSTLKIQRTQQEDSAVYLCASSQSWAGNTEAFFGQGTRLTVV.

V gene TRBV7-9 combines with J gene TRBJ1-2, with 10 positions matching TRBD1. Trimming removed 1 base from V and 4 bases from J; junction bases left unmatched: 9. The CDR3 has 17 amino acids. CDR1 and CDR2 from the germline V gene are SEHNR and FQNEAQ (reference sequence). The CDR3 here is CASSLDGTGVYSYGYTF. The CDR3 nucleotides read TGTGCCAGCAGCTTAGACGGGACAGGGGTGTATTCCTATGGCTACACCTTC.

The rearrangement uses TRBV7-2 and TRBJ2-7; 10 bases match TRBD2. The CDR3 length is 15 residues. V lost 1 base, J lost 2 bases, and 2 bases stayed unmatched. Germline CDR1 and CDR2: SGHTA and FQGNSA. Here the CDR3 reads CASSLESGRAYEQYF. The CDR3 bases are TGTGCCAGCAGCTTAGAAAGCGGGAGGGCCTACGAGCAGTACTTC. The full variable domain, rest sourced from reference TRBV7-2 and TRBJ2-7, is GAGVSQSPSNKVTEKGKDVELRCDPISGHTALYWYRQSLGQGLEFLIYFQGNSAPDKSGLPSDRFSAERTGGSVSTLTIQRTQQEDSAVYLCASSLESGRAYEQYFGPGTRLTVT.